This TCR beta chain was observed in a study of shared clonotypes between healthy human individuals. Across the study: Each donor's CD8 memory used one plate, CD8 naive two, each CD4 subset three.

General observations from the study: Non-shared clonotypes had lower generation probabilities than those shared by all four donors. Depth was large, yet rarefaction showed that sorted-subset sequencing was incomplete.

In its sample, this clone was seen a few times. What it binds is unknown. Researchers partitioned CD4+ cells into CD45RA+ naive and CD45RA-negative memory subsets. The protocol was immunoSEQ multiplex PCR, while the TCRdb copy is restricted to in-frame clones and leaves out a portion. The sample carries some 240,000 clones, approximately 65% recorded once. V lost 3 bases to trimming and J lost 7 bases; unmatched junction nucleotides: 9. Germline CDR1 is GTSNPN and CDR2 is SVGIG (reference sequence). CDR3 length: 14 amino acids. The sequencing sample was made of memory CD4+ T cells sorted from blood. Sample subset: CD45RA-negative fraction. V gene TRBV30 combines with J gene TRBJ1-2; 9 bases align to TRBD1. The TCR sequence derives from a man aged 25 to 45 in good health. For the CDR3, the DNA is TGTGCCTGGAGCACAGGGGGCGCTTTATCTGGCTACACCTTC. It encodes CAWSTGGALSGYTF.